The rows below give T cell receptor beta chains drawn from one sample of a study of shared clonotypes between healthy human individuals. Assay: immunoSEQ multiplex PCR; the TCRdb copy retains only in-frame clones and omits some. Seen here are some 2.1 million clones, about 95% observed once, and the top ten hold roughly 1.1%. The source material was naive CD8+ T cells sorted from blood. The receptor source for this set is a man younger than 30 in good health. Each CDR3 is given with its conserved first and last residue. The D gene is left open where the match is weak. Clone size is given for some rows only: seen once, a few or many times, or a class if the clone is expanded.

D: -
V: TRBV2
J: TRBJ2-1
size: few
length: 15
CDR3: CASNSDTNSYNEQFF
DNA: TGTGCCAGCAATTCAGACACCAACTCCTACAATGAGCAGTTCTTC

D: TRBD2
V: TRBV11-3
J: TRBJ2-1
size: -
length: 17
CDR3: CASSLERTSPRVNEQFF
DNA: TGTGCCAGCAGCTTAGAAAGGACTAGCCCCAGGGTCAATGAGCAGTTCTTC

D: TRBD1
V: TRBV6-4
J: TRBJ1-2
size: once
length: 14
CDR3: CASSPRQGNYGYTF
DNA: TGTGCCAGCAGTCCAAGACAGGGTAACTATGGCTACACCTTC

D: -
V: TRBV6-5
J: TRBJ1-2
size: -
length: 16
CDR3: CASSYSDRVVNYGYTF
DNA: TGTGCCAGCAGTTACTCGGACAGAGTGGTTAACTATGGCTACACCTTC

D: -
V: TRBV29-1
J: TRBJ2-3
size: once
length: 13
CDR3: CSVVADYTDTQYF
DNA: TGCAGCGTTGTTGCGGATTACACAGATACGCAGTATTTT

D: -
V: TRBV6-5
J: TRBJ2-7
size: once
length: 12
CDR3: CASSSVGYEQYF
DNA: TGTGCCAGCAGTTCCGTGGGCTACGAGCAGTACTTC

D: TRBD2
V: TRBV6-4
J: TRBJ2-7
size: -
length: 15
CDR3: CASRAGEGSSYEQYF
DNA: TGTGCCAGCAGGGCCGGGGAGGGCAGCTCCTACGAGCAGTACTTC

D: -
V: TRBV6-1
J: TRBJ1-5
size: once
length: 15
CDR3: CASSEGLYGNQPQHF
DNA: TGTGCCAGCAGTGAGGGCTTATACGGCAATCAGCCCCAGCATTTT

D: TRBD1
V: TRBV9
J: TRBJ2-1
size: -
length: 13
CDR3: CASSATQGQGVFF
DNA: TGTGCCAGCAGCGCCACCCAGGGACAGGGGGTTTTCTTC

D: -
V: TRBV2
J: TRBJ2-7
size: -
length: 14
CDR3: CASITWDSSYEQYF
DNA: TGTGCCAGCATTACTTGGGACTCGTCCTACGAGCAGTACTTC